This entry lists 12 T cell receptor beta chains sequenced from one sample in a study of control samples from healthy donors and cancer patients. Clones were sequenced by immunoSEQ multiplex PCR, and TCRdb holds only the in-frame ones, with some missing. The data show some 49,000 clones, with around nine tenths seen just once and roughly 0.8% held by the top ten. The specimen sequenced was PBMCs. These receptors were taken from a man aged 25 to 45 with colorectal cancer.

The chain employs TRBV6-5 and TRBJ1-4; 8 bases align to TRBD1. Germline loops: CDR1 MNHEY, CDR2 SVGAGI. V dropped 8 bases and J dropped 4; count of bases not matched to a gene: 9. The CDR3 runs 15 residues. The CDR3 sequence is CASAPDRDLNEKLFF. CDR3 nucleotides: TGTGCCAGCGCCCCGGACAGGGACCTTAATGAAAAACTGTTTTTT.

This clone has just a few counts. The rearrangement uses TRBV4-1 and TRBJ1-5; possibly TRBD1 for D (6 bases). Germline assignment: CDR1 MGHRA and CDR2 YSYEKL. The V gene lost 0 bases and the J gene lost 4 bases, with 13 bases spanning the gap. This CDR3 is built from 16 residues. The CDR3 sequence is CASSQEGGGRNQPQHF. CDR3 DNA: TGCGCCAGCAGCCAAGAAGGTGGGGGCAGGAATCAGCCCCAGCATTTT.

V usage is TRBV6-2 or TRBV6-3 and J usage is TRBJ2-7; a possible D gene is TRBD2 (6 bases). V dropped 5 bases and J dropped 3 bases, with 8 bases sitting between them. The CDR3 sequence is 12 residues long. From germline, CDR1 is MNHEY and CDR2 SVGEGT. Here the CDR3 reads CASSTGLYEQYF. DNA for the CDR3: TGTGCCAGCAGTACGGGACTCTACGAGCAGTACTTC.

V and J are TRBV5-4 and TRBJ2-2; weak D call: TRBD2 (6 bases). CDR1 and CDR2 (germline): SGHNT, YYREEE (reference sequence). Trimming shortened V by 3 bases and J by 1 base, and 10 bases separated the two germline ends. This CDR3 is 15 amino acids long. CDR3 loop: CASSWDFLNTGELFF. In nucleotides, the CDR3 is TGTGCCAGCAGCTGGGACTTCTTGAACACCGGGGAGCTGTTTTTT.

This chain uses TRBV9 with TRBJ1-2; D gene unclear. This CDR3 region has 14 residues. The V and J ends lost 0 bases and 2 bases respectively, with 8 bases between them. CDR1 and CDR2 from the germline V gene are SGDLS and YYNGEE. The CDR3 reads CASSVDLGNYGYTF. The CDR3 DNA reads as TGTGCCAGCAGCGTAGATCTGGGGAACTATGGCTACACCTTC.

The rearrangement links TRBV5-6 to TRBJ2-3; D may be TRBD2 (5 bases). Trimming shortened V by 7 bases and J by 0 bases, and 24 bases separated the two germline ends. Germline V CDR1 and CDR2: SGHDT, YYEEEE. CDR3 length: 18 residues. The DNA of the CDR3 is TGTGCCAGCGCCCCCATTTGGGATAGCGAAGATAGCACAGATACGCAGTATTTT. Translated, it gives CASAPIWDSEDSTDTQYF.

This clone is a singleton in its sample. The chain links TRBV12-2 to TRBJ2-3; the table gives TRBD2 as D, unverified against the DNA. TRBV12-2 is labeled a pseudogene. This CDR3 has 17 amino acids. CDR3 in amino acids: CASRLVPPGVNTDTQYF. The CDR3 DNA reads as TGTGCAAGTCGCTTAGTCCCCCCTGGAGTTAACACAGATACGCAGTATTTT.

The chain has TRBV19 and TRBJ2-3; D gene uncertain. The germline CDR1 and CDR2 sequences are LNHDA and SQIVND (reference sequence). The CDR3 loop spans 10 amino acids. With 11 bases removed from V and 6 bases from J, the gap between germline ends came to 9 bases. The CDR3 DNA reads as TGTGCCGCTGGTGGGGATACGCAGTATTTT. Its protein is CAAGGDTQYF.

The chain employs TRBV5-1 and TRBJ1-1; weak D call: TRBD1 (6 bases). The CDR3 spans 16 residues. Per the germline V gene, CDR1 is SGHRS and CDR2 is YFSETQ. Trimming took 0 bases from V and 5 from J, leaving 17 bases between them. CDR3 sequence reads: CASSLESQGTRTEAFF. The CDR3 DNA reads TGCGCCAGCAGCTTGGAGTCCCAGGGGACGAGGACTGAAGCTTTCTTT. The complete variable domain, with remaining parts taken from reference TRBV5-1 and TRBJ1-1, reads KAGVTQTPRYLIKTRGQQVTLSCSPISGHRSVSWYQQTPGQGLQFLFEYFSETQRNKGNFPGRFSGRQFSNSRSEMNVSTLELGDSALYLCASSLESQGTRTEAFFGQGTRLTVV.

V and J are TRBV21-1 and TRBJ2-1; the DNA was not used to check the table's D call, TRBD1. TRBV21-1 has pseudogene status. There are 16 residues in the CDR3. CDR3 nucleotide sequence: TGTGCCAGCAGCAAAGGGAACAGGGATTGGGACAATGAGCAGTTCTTC. Its translation is CASSKGNRDWDNEQFF.

There are a few counts of this clone. The chain employs TRBV11-2 and TRBJ1-1; possible D gene TRBD1, 6 bases. The CDR3 is made up of 12 amino acids. V was shortened by 4 bases and J by 6 bases, with 9 bases between the two germline ends. Germline V CDR1 and CDR2: SGHAT, FQNNGV. The CDR3 region is CASSYRTAEAFF. The CDR3 DNA is TGTGCCAGCAGCTACCGGACAGCTGAAGCTTTCTTT.

The chain is built from TRBV30 and TRBJ2-7; 10 nucleotides match TRBD1. The CDR3 contains 16 residues. Germline CDR1 reads GTSNPN; CDR2 reads SVGIG (reference sequence). J was trimmed by 5 bases and V by 1 base; bases with no gene match: 11. The CDR3 DNA sequence: TGTGCCTGGAGTGCGTTGGGGGGACAGGGGCCCCACGAGCAGTACTTC. It yields the protein CAWSALGGQGPHEQYF.